The rows below give T cell receptor beta chains drawn from one sample of a study of cytomegalovirus exposure and HLA in healthy donors. TCRdb's copy holds only in-frame clones and misses some; the assay was immunoSEQ multiplex PCR. The sample lists some 150,000 clones, roughly 82% occurring once. The specimen sequenced was PBMCs. These receptors were collected from a man younger than 40 in good health and CMV-seropositive. CDR3s include the opening cysteine and the closing phenylalanine or tryptophan. A D gene is named only where the DNA matches it firmly. The size field is filled for only some rows; it gives once, few, many or a size class.

>TRBD1|TRBV30|once|TRBJ2-2
TGTGCCTGGACCCTAAGGGACAGCAACACCGGGGAGCTGTTTTTT
CAWTLRDSNTGELFF
>TRBD1|TRBV5-1|.|TRBJ1-1
TGCGCCAGCAGCTTGTACCAGGGGGACACTGAAGCTTTCTTT
CASSLYQGDTEAFF
>TRBD2|TRBV5-4|.|TRBJ2-5
TGTGCCAGCAGTCTAGCGGGGGGACAAGAGACCCAGTACTTC
CASSLAGGQETQYF
>.|TRBV5-1|few|TRBJ1-4
TGCGCCAGCAGCTTGGTGTCTGGGGGGAGCGAAAAACTGTTTTTT
CASSLVSGGSEKLFF
>.|TRBV11-3|.|TRBJ2-5
TGTGCCAGCAGCTTATCCCCGTCCCAAGAGACCCAGTACTTC
CASSLSPSQETQYF
>TRBD1|TRBV28|.|TRBJ2-2
TGTGCCAGCAGCCCTCCGGGACAGGGGTTCCCCGGGGAGCTGTTTTTT
CASSPPGQGFPGELFF
>.|TRBV6-5|.|TRBJ2-2
TGTGCCAGCAGTCTCTCTAGCTTTTACACCGGGGAGCTGTTTTTT
CASSLSSFYTGELFF
>TRBD1|TRBV10-2|.|TRBJ1-1
TGCGCCAGCACGGGGACAGGGTTGGGAAACACTGAAGCTTTCTTT
CASTGTGLGNTEAFF
>TRBD2|TRBV6-5|.|TRBJ2-3
TGTGCCAGCAGTTTACTAGCGGGGGAAACAGATACGCAGTATTTT
CASSLLAGETDTQYF
>TRBD1|TRBV27|.|TRBJ2-7
TGTGCCAGCAGATTCACAGGGGATTTCTCCTACGAGCAGTACTTC
CASRFTGDFSYEQYF